The clone carrying this TCR beta chain has a count of ten or more. This sample was included in a study of low-dose radiotherapy and immunotherapy resistance in tumors. The time point is: after trial treatment. As for treatment: LDRT plus nivolumab, ipilimumab, low-dose cyclophosphamide and aspirin (RACIN trial). It was nivolumab, ipilimumab, aspirin, low-dose cyclophosphamide and low-dose radiotherapy that donors received. Alpha and beta chains were covered, as first-strand cDNA relied on TRAV- and TRBV-specific primers. TCR amplification involved 20 to 25 PCR cycles with a constant-region primer and V-primer adapter. Via MiXCR, TCRdb re-called the reads, giving one row per CDR3 protein. The profile shows tens of thousands of distinct CDR3 sequences, 20% of them singletons. Germline CDR1 and CDR2: SNHLY and FYNNEI. CDR3 length: 18 residues. J gave up 5 bases and V 6 bases, and 16 bases lay outside the gene matches.

Sample: PBMCs, taken after low-dose radiotherapy plus immunotherapy. This chain uses TRBV2 with TRBJ2-5; TRBD2 agrees at 12 bases. This TCR was recovered from a female donor with ovarian cancer. The CDR3 region has the DNA TGTGCCAGCAGGATATCTAGCGGGGGGGCTATTCCCCGGGAGACCCAGTACTTC. Translating gives CASRISSGGAIPRETQYF.